The T cell receptor beta chain described here comes from a study of cytomegalovirus exposure and HLA in healthy donors (dated by TCRdb to about 2017). Describing the broader study: In an earlier analysis of approximately 640 of the donors, 250 to 350 Gb of sequence data and 90 million to 120 million unique TCR beta sequences from 150 million to 200 million T cells were reported. An early release that covered approximately 600 HLA-typed donors contained about 300 gigabases of sequencing data and 70 million to 100 million unique TCR sequences. Of the 300 to 400 genotyped donors, about 84% fell in the genetic ancestry cluster associated with self-reported Caucasian donors. The aim of the study was to test whether cataloging public T cell receptors could identify signatures of past pathogen exposure. The study profiled the T cell repertoires of 500 to 800 subjects by immunosequencing and related them to cytomegalovirus serostatus. Besides the first cohort of around 670 subjects, a separate validation cohort made up of over 100 different subjects was used. High-throughput TCR immunosequencing, statistical association of individual TCRs with disease status, and machine learning were combined to predict cytomegalovirus infection status. In a later analysis, previously published TCR beta repertoires from 600 to 850 donors were re-analyzed and high-resolution HLA genotyping was added so that TCR occurrence patterns could be studied. Rather than drawing on any new phenotypic data, the later analysis identified candidate immune exposures from TCR beta sequences and the way those sequences occurred across donors. In an earlier analysis of over 550 of the donors, high-throughput TCR beta sequencing was used to judge whether each TCR beta V gene segment behaved as functional or pseudogenic. Donor age, sex, ethnicity and CMV serostatus were compiled alongside the repertoire data. In a later genetic analysis, genome-wide SNP genotypes for about 60% of the 666 donors were used, and that subset was treated as a discovery cohort. All discovery cohort repertoires had been generated on a single sequencing platform. Class I and class II HLA loci were covered by the typing at four-digit resolution. Typing coverage varied by locus: roughly 629-640 donors for A, B, C, DRB1 and DQB1; approximately 500 for DQA1; around 610 for DPA1; approximately 490 for DPB1. Several DR-DQ haplotypes were treated as single units for association and clustering because of strong linkage in the cohort. Among about 400 genotyped donors of the cohort, an average of about 220,000 unique TCR beta nucleotide sequences was sequenced per donor, of which roughly 17% were non-productive.

Here is what the overall study found, with its caveats: According to a later analysis, TCR association rates differed among HLA loci, with DRB1 alleles showing the most associated TCRs and HLA-C alleles showing the fewest. In a later genetic analysis, a missense DCLRE1C variant was associated with V-gene and J-gene trimming of TCR beta chains, and the association was replicated in an independent cohort. In the study, roughly 160 TCR beta chains were listed as associated with cytomegalovirus. A cluster of highly shared sequence variants was judged likely to be a technical artifact of the sequencing pipeline. Most TCR sequences were seen in very few donors, while some public TCRs were found in many individuals. Cytomegalovirus status was reported to be diagnosed by the classifier with high specificity and sensitivity in both the original and validation cohorts. In this cohort, only TCR beta chains were sequenced, and detectable features were limited by the absence of alpha or paired-chain data. Compared with the approximately 600-donor mean, donors in an Asian-associated ancestry cluster had fewer N-insertions in productive TCRs, according to a later genetic analysis. In an earlier analysis of more than 500 of the donors, most TCR beta V segments appeared in productive rearrangements about 87% or about 30% of the time, broadly matching IMGT annotations. Because HLA typing was missing for some donors at each locus, association tests included only the typed subset. Because counts were too low, about 18 rarely observed V segments, including chromosome 9 orphons, were left out of the earlier analysis of 500 to 750 of the donors. When HLA alleles, especially DR and DQ, strongly co-occurred, attributing TCR associations to individual alleles was difficult. A further reported finding was that TCR beta sequences accurately predicted the HLA-A and HLA-B alleles for most subjects in the first cohort. Correlated functional status among segregating V segments might be attributable to linkage disequilibrium, but an unknown experimental factor could not be ruled out. According to a later analysis, parvovirus B19, influenza, CMV and Epstein-Barr virus appeared linked to several top co-occurrence clusters. In vitro tests confirmed that a few of the cytomegalovirus-associated TCR beta chains recognize cytomegalovirus antigens. Most CMV-associated TCR beta chains appeared to be HLA-restricted in a later analysis, and the HLA associations seemed to be driven largely by CMV exposure. Sequencing depth was assumed to be roughly uniform across donors in the presence/absence analyses, though that assumption may not hold. In a later analysis, HLA-associated TCR beta chains showed more clonal expansion and lower generation probabilities than non-associated chains that were equally common. The authors suggested that the approach could potentially be extended to other disease states and immunological phenotypes. For the cohort, immune exposure information was limited to CMV serostatus. In a later analysis, 15,000 to 20,000 TCR beta sequences were associated with specific HLA alleles at a false discovery rate of 0.05.

The cohort was made up of roughly 670 healthy bone marrow donors. At the time of sampling, all cohort members were nominally healthy, though unrecorded immune exposures were likely present. The donor was CMV seropositive and was included in the group of 250 to 350 seropositive cohort members. A peripheral blood sample was provided by each donor, and peripheral blood mononuclear cells were used for TCR beta sequencing. The Qiagen DNeasy Blood Extraction Kit was used to extract genomic DNA from the blood cell samples. A few counts support this clone. This receptor's antigen is unknown. One base away there is no much larger clone; base qualities are not given. Receptor libraries were prepared by the immunoSEQ multiplex PCR assay. The multiplex PCR relied on a mix of 60 forward primers for TCR Vbeta segments and 13 reverse primers for TCR Jbeta segments. The CDR3 region of rearranged TCR beta genes was amplified from genomic DNA by a multiplex PCR assay. The amplified TCR beta libraries were sequenced on the Illumina HiSeq System as 87-base-pair reads. Per the source publication's procedure: A later analysis tallied 75 million to 95 million unique TCR beta chains across the approximately 670 repertoires, and about 12 million of those chains were shared by two or more donors. A nearest-neighbor algorithm error-corrected the raw reads and collapsed the reads into unique sequences, merging closely related sequences to remove PCR and sequencing errors. CDR3 sequences were aligned to IMGT reference sequences to assign V, D and J gene segments. For a sequence to be retained, at least a six-nucleotide match to both a V gene segment and a J gene segment was required. Rearrangements were called productive when the CDR3 lacked stop codons and stayed in frame with V and J; all others were non-productive. Following IMGT convention, CDR3 was defined as the stretch from the second conserved V-encoded cysteine to the conserved J-encoded phenylalanine. The earlier analysis of roughly 590 of the donors excluded sequences that lacked an unambiguous match to a single V gene segment. In an earlier analysis of more than 500 of the donors, a V segment was called functional when productive rearrangements were above 56.7%, and segregating when the standard deviation between donors exceeded 5%. A statistical classification framework was built for diagnosing cytomegalovirus status from the catalog of TCR beta chain sequences. V and J gene assignment, in a later analysis, came from comparing TCR nucleotide sequences with IMGT/GENE-DB human TR gene sequences. In a later analysis, CDR3 sequences and most-parsimonious VDJ recombination scenarios were assigned using the TCRdist pipeline. In a later analysis, every TCR beta chain was defined by the combination of its CDR3 amino acid sequence and its V-gene family, and reads without a unique V-gene family were dropped. As a way to deal with suspected cross-contamination and a sequencing artifact, a later analysis dropped roughly 600 nucleotide sequences that were highly shared and had low generation probability. A later analysis calculated a clonal expansion index for each public chain from normalized within-repertoire ranks of inferred template counts. Generation probabilities in a later analysis came from a VDJ recombination model fitted to out-of-frame rearrangements, and those results were checked against IGoR. Hypergeometric tests were used in a later analysis to score TCR-TCR, TCR-HLA and TCR-CMV co-occurrence, with a repertoire-size bias correction applied to the TCR pairs. False discovery rates were estimated in a later analysis by permuting HLA or CMV assignments 20 times. A later analysis grouped co-occurring TCRs with DBSCAN, adding TCRdist sequence similarity when clustering within HLA-allele-positive subsets. For co-occurrence clustering, repertoires with fewer than 30,000 or more than 120,000 public chains were excluded, along with about five repertoires with anomalous nucleotide sharing. Sourced from immuneACCESS, this table was stored by TCRdb with only in-frame sequences that have V and J called. A share of the clones is absent; for the studies checked, an unresolved V gene accounts for under half, and the remainder has no known explanation. The DNA was the basis for D and trimming; V, J and clone size are from that table. The sample has 180,000 or so clones on record, roughly 8.7% of them singletons. The ten most abundant clones make up 1% to 1.5% of the sample.

The receptor was derived from a young woman in good health and CMV-seropositive. Sequenced sample: PBMCs.

The CDR3: CASTLAGNTGELFF. The DNA sequence reads TGTGCCAGCACCCTAGCGGGGAACACCGGGGAGCTGTTTTTT. This chain is built from TRBV6-5 and TRBJ2-2, with 8 bases matching TRBD2. Counted from cysteine to phenylalanine, this CDR3 has 14 amino acids. The retained sequence is limited to the CDR3, 42 bases, with the frame set at the first base. The germline V end is reduced by 7 bases and the J end by 1 base; junction bases left unmatched: 2. In the germline V gene, CDR1 corresponds to MNHEY and CDR2 to SVGAGI.